This entry lists 2 T cell receptor beta chains sequenced from one sample in a study of blood T cell repertoires in COVID-19. Profiled with immunoSEQ multiplex PCR; TCRdb holds only in-frame clones, not every one. The repertoire includes about 190,000 clones, 88% of them detected once, and about 1% sits in the top ten. Sample: peripheral blood. The origin of the receptors is a man aged 30 to 39 with acute or convalescent COVID-19.

The chain employs TRBV27 and TRBJ2-5; 7 bases are a match to TRBD1. Germline V gene sequence: CDR1 MNHEY, CDR2 SMNVEV (reference sequence). The CDR3 spans 17 residues. Trimming removed 4 bases from V and 2 bases from J; junction bases left unmatched: 13. The CDR3: CASSSYMGQTTQETQYF. CDR3 DNA: TGTGCCAGCAGTTCATATATGGGACAGACAACACAAGAGACCCAGTACTTC.

The genes are TRBV2 and TRBJ1-2, with 8 bases that match TRBD1. This CDR3 has 15 amino acids. Losses at the gene ends were 6 bases for V and 0 bases for J; bases not matched to a gene: 6. Per the germline V gene, CDR1 is SNHLY and CDR2 is FYNNEI. CDR3 sequence: CASSPDRATNYGYTF. DNA for the CDR3: TGTGCCAGCAGCCCGGACAGGGCGACTAACTATGGCTACACCTTC.